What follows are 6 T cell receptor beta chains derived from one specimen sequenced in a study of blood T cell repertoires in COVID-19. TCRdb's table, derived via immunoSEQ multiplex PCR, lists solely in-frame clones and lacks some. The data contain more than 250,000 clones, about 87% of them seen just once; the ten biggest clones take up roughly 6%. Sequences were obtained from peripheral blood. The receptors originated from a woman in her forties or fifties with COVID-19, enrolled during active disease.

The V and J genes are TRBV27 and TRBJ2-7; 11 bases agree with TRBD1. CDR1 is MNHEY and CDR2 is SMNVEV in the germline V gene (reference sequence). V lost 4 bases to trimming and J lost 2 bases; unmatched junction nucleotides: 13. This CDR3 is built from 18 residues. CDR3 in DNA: TGTGCCAGCAGTTCACCCCTCCGGGACAGGGGGAAAACCTACGAGCAGTACTTC. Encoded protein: CASSSPLRDRGKTYEQYF.

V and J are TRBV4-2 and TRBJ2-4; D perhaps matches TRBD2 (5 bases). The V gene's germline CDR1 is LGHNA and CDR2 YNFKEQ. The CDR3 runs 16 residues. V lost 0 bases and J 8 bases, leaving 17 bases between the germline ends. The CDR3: CASSQEKGGPAHIQYF. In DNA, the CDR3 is TGTGCCAGCAGCCAAGAAAAGGGCGGGCCAGCACACATTCAGTACTTC.

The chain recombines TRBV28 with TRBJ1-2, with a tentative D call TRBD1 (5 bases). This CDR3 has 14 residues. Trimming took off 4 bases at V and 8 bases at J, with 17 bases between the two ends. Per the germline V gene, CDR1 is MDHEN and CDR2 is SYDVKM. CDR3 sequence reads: CASSSPGHDNGYTF. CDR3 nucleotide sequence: TGTGCCAGCAGTTCCCCCGGACATGATAACGGCTACACCTTC.

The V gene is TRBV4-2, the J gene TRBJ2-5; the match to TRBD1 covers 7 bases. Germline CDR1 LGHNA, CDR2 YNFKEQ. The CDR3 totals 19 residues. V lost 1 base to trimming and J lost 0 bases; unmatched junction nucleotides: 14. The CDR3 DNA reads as TGTGCCAGCAGCCAAGGGAAGGGGGCAAGGTCAAAGTACCAAGAGACCCAGTACTTC. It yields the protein CASSQGKGARSKYQETQYF.

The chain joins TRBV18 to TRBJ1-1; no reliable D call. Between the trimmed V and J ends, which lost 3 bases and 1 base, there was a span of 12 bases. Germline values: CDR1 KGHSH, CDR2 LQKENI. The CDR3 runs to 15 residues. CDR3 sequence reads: CASSPSAAANTEAFF. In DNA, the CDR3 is TGTGCCAGCTCACCTTCTGCGGCAGCGAACACTGAAGCTTTCTTT.

CDR3 sequence: CASSSVTNEAFF. CDR3 DNA sequence: TGTGCCAGCAGCTCTGTAACAAATGAAGCTTTCTTT. The rearrangement joins TRBV11-1 to TRBJ1-1; D is undetermined. Per the germline V gene, CDR1 is SGHAT and CDR2 is FQDESV (reference sequence). V gave up 4 bases and J gave up 7 bases, with 10 bases separating them. The length of the CDR3 is 12 residues.